This T cell receptor (beta chain) was captured by sequencing in a study of human T cells and chemical hapten exposure. Study-wide points: Patch test score rose with PT1 expanded TCRs, significant at 8, 16, 32, not 4. Among expanded TCRs, significantly more large CDR3 similarity clusters formed than among controls.

Noted time point: pre-sensitization, week 0. Treatment meaning: therapeutic diphenylcyclopropenone sensitization with weekly scalp DPC. Blood sampling preceded each patch test application. TCRdb processed the RACE reads anew with MiXCR; each CDR3 protein has one entry. This table holds 180,000 or so distinct CDR3 sequences, approximately 29% found once. This CDR3 has 15 amino acids. Per the germline V gene, CDR1 is ENHRY and CDR2 is SYGVKD. V gave up 0 bases and J gave up 6 bases, with 11 bases separating them. To note about this clonotype: The antigen remains undetermined.

The source is a woman aged 30 to 39 with alopecia areata. Some clones in this sample may be carry-over from other donors' samples. Specimen: whole blood, collected in connection with sensitization to the hapten diphenylcyclopropenone (DPC). This chain links TRBV10-3 with TRBJ2-2; D ambiguous. CDR3 DNA: TGTGCCATCAGTGAGTCTTCATTCAGGTCCGGGGAGCTGTTTTTT. Protein sequence: CAISESSFRSGELFF.